This T cell receptor (beta chain) was obtained from a study of cytomegalovirus exposure and HLA in healthy donors. A multiplex PCR was run with 60 Vbeta primers and 13 Jbeta primers. Libraries were prepared by immunoSEQ multiplex PCR; TCRdb keeps only in-frame clonotypes and omits some of them. Here the sample spans about 140,000 clones, about three quarters being singletons. The sample was PBMCs. This TCR was sampled from a woman between 40 and 55 years old in good health and CMV-seronegative.

CDR3 residues: CASSVVAGGPNEQFF. As DNA, the CDR3 is TGTGCCAGCAGCGTAGTTGCGGGGGGGCCGAATGAGCAGTTCTTC. The chain carries TRBV9 and TRBJ2-1; 9 bases align to TRBD2. Germline V gene sequence: CDR1 SGDLS, CDR2 YYNGEE. After removal of 0 bases from V and 7 bases from J, the junction contained 5 bases not matched to a gene. This CDR3 has 15 amino acids.